This is a list of T cell receptor beta chains from one sample in a study of blood T cell repertoires in COVID-19. Sequenced by immunoSEQ multiplex PCR; TCRdb stores in-frame clones only, minus some. The table includes a few hundred thousand clones, around 89% detected once. Sequencing was performed on PBMCs or T cells enriched from blood (not recorded which). These receptors all stem from a middle-aged woman who had recovered from COVID-19. Each CDR3 is given with its conserved first and last residue. The order of the fields is J gene, CDR3 length, V gene, clone size, D gene, CDR3 protein, CDR3 DNA. The D gene is left open where the match is weak. Clone size is not always given. Where it is, it says once, few, many or a class for expanded clones.

J: TRBJ2-7; length: 15; V: TRBV12-5; size: -; D: TRBD1; CDR3: CASGLVTGQGREQYF; DNA: TGTGCTAGTGGTTTGGTCACCGGACAGGGAAGGGAGCAGTACTTC
J: TRBJ2-1; length: 14; V: TRBV29-1; size: -; D: TRBD2; CDR3: CSVPGTSGNNEQFF; DNA: TGCAGCGTCCCCGGGACTAGCGGAAACAATGAGCAGTTCTTC
J: TRBJ1-3; length: 12; V: TRBV30; size: -; D: -; CDR3: CAWSGGGNTIYF; DNA: TGTGCCTGGAGTGGGGGCGGCAACACCATATATTTT
J: TRBJ1-6; length: 14; V: TRBV3-1/TRBV3-2; size: -; D: -; CDR3: CASSRGTTNSPLHF; DNA: TGTGCCAGCAGCCGAGGGACAACGAATTCACCCCTCCACTTT
J: TRBJ2-7; length: 15; V: TRBV3-1/TRBV3-2; size: -; D: TRBD2; CDR3: CASSQFGGSSYEQYF; DNA: TGTGCCAGCAGCCAATTCGGCGGGAGCTCCTACGAGCAGTACTTC
J: TRBJ2-5; length: 15; V: TRBV2; size: -; D: TRBD2; CDR3: CASSANRLAGETQYF; DNA: TGTGCCAGCAGTGCCAATCGACTAGCGGGAGAGACCCAGTACTTC
J: TRBJ2-3; length: 16; V: TRBV11-3; size: -; D: -; CDR3: CASSLGEDLGPDTQYF; DNA: TGTGCCAGCAGCTTAGGCGAGGATTTGGGTCCCGATACGCAGTATTTT
J: TRBJ1-6; length: 17; V: TRBV19; size: -; D: -; CDR3: CASRGTGGLSYNSPLHF; DNA: TGTGCCAGTAGGGGGACGGGGGGACTCTCCTATAATTCACCCCTCCACTTT
J: TRBJ1-2; length: 14; V: TRBV6-6; size: -; D: -; CDR3: CASSYGDTPGGYTF; DNA: TGTGCCAGCAGTTACGGGGACACACCGGGAGGCTACACCTTC
J: TRBJ2-2; length: 14; V: TRBV24-1; size: -; D: TRBD2; CDR3: CATGGENWAGELFF; DNA: TGTGCCACCGGGGGGGAGAATTGGGCCGGGGAGCTGTTTTTT
J: TRBJ1-1; length: 13; V: TRBV15; size: -; D: -; CDR3: CATSRTMNTEAFF; DNA: TGTGCCACCAGTCGAACTATGAACACTGAAGCTTTCTTT
J: TRBJ1-3; length: 16; V: TRBV14; size: -; D: -; CDR3: CASSQASPGGGDTIYF; DNA: TGTGCCAGCAGCCAAGCCAGTCCGGGAGGAGGGGACACCATATATTTT
J: TRBJ2-3; length: 14; V: TRBV10-3; size: -; D: TRBD2; CDR3: CAISDLAGGDTQYF; DNA: TGTGCCATCAGTGATCTAGCGGGAGGCGATACGCAGTATTTT
J: TRBJ2-2; length: 12; V: TRBV7-9; size: -; D: TRBD2; CDR3: CASATSGRELFF; DNA: TGTGCCAGCGCCACTAGCGGGAGGGAGCTGTTTTTT
J: TRBJ2-3; length: 13; V: TRBV11-3; size: -; D: TRBD2; CDR3: CASRGAGTDTQYF; DNA: TGTGCCAGCCGAGGAGCGGGGACAGATACGCAGTATTTT
J: TRBJ1-5; length: 15; V: TRBV9; size: few; D: TRBD1; CDR3: CASSVEGTENQPQHF; DNA: TGTGCCAGCAGCGTAGAGGGGACAGAGAATCAGCCCCAGCATTTT
J: TRBJ2-1; length: 16; V: TRBV15; size: -; D: TRBD1; CDR3: CATSRATGARYNEQFF; DNA: TGTGCCACCAGCAGGGCTACAGGGGCCCGCTACAATGAGCAGTTCTTC
J: TRBJ2-2; length: 16; V: TRBV7-2; size: -; D: -; CDR3: CASSLVSAEPREELFF; DNA: TGTGCCAGCAGCTTAGTTTCAGCGGAGCCTCGTGAGGAGCTGTTTTTT
J: TRBJ2-1; length: 16; V: TRBV4-3; size: -; D: -; CDR3: CASSQDRSSDQNEQFF; DNA: TGCGCCAGCAGCCAAGATCGATCTAGCGATCAGAATGAGCAGTTCTTC
J: TRBJ2-6; length: 18; V: TRBV12-5; size: -; D: -; CDR3: CASGLVPTRYSGANVLTF; DNA: TGTGCTAGTGGTTTGGTACCGACACGCTACTCTGGGGCCAACGTCCTGACTTTC
J: TRBJ1-5; length: 16; V: TRBV7-2; size: few; D: TRBD1; CDR3: CASSLITGGVPWPQHF; DNA: TGTGCCAGCAGCTTGATAACAGGGGGCGTCCCTTGGCCCCAGCATTTT
J: TRBJ2-4; length: 16; V: TRBV2; size: -; D: -; CDR3: CASSEVGTTGKNIQYF; DNA: TGTGCCAGCAGTGAGGTTGGGACAACCGGCAAAAACATTCAGTACTTC
J: TRBJ1-1; length: 16; V: TRBV19; size: -; D: TRBD1; CDR3: CASSRTGFYMNTEAFF; DNA: TGTGCCAGTAGCCGGACAGGGTTCTACATGAACACTGAAGCTTTCTTT
J: TRBJ2-3; length: 13; V: TRBV10-1; size: -; D: -; CDR3: CASSRGLADTQYF; DNA: TGCGCCAGCAGCCGGGGGTTGGCAGATACGCAGTATTTT
J: TRBJ1-5; length: 12; V: TRBV29-1; size: -; D: -; CDR3: CSVGEGNQPQHF; DNA: TGCAGCGTTGGGGAGGGCAATCAGCCCCAGCATTTT